One sample yielded the 26 T cell receptor beta chains listed below, sequenced in a study of tumor and adjacent non-tumor tissue in lung cancer. Three rounds of nested PCR, following a modified ARM-PCR protocol, produced the TCRbeta library. TCRdb passed the multiplex PCR reads through MiXCR, listing each CDR3 protein once. The data hold 110,000 or so distinct CDR3 sequences, with 75% observed a single time. No cell sorting was done before RNA was extracted from the tissue. The source material was lung tumor tissue. The origin of the receptors is a woman between 55 and 75 years old with non-small cell lung cancer.

In its sample, this clonotype was seen many times. The chain joins TRBV20-1 to TRBJ1-1; D is unresolved. V shed 6 bases and J shed 10 bases, with 27 bases lying between them. Germline assignment: CDR1 DFQATT and CDR2 SNEGSKA (reference sequence). The CDR3 runs to 15 residues. In nucleotides, the CDR3 is TGCAGTGCCTTGCTCACTGCGGGGAATCGGAATTCAGCTTTCTTT. The encoded protein is CSALLTAGNRNSAFF.

The gene calls are TRBV28 and TRBJ2-3; unclear D gene. The CDR3 has 12 residues. V was cut by 6 bases and J by 3 bases, with 7 bases left in between. Germline V lookup: CDR1 MDHEN, CDR2 SYDVKM. CDR3: CASRTPTDTQYF. The CDR3 bases are TGTGCCAGCAGGACGCCGACAGATACGCAGTATTTT.

A word on this clonotype: The conserved closing phenylalanine or tryptophan is absent in this CDR3, likely reflecting a read error. The genes are TRBV6-2 or TRBV6-3 and TRBJ1-6, with 8 bases identical to TRBD1. CDR3 length equals 17 residues. The germline V gene encodes CDR1 MNHEY and CDR2 SVGEGT. The V gene end was trimmed by 6 bases and the J gene end by 5 bases; junction bases not matched to a gene: 12. The CDR3, as DNA: TGTGCCAGCAGACACCGGACAGGGAATGATAATAATTCACCCCTCCACTCT. This sequence encodes CASRHRTGNDNNSPLHS.

On this clonotype itself: Here the CDR3 omits its conserved ending phenylalanine or tryptophan, so a read error is the likely source. The chain combines TRBV24-1 with TRBJ2-7; D might be TRBD1 (5 bases). Trimming removed 9 bases from V and 2 bases from J, with 16 bases in between. This CDR3 has 14 amino acids. Germline V gene data show CDR1 as KGHDR and CDR2 as SFDVKD. The CDR3 DNA reads as TGTGCCACCGGCGACAGCGTTGTCCCCTACGAGCAGTACTAC. Translation: CATGDSVVPYEQYY.

This chain connects TRBV20-1 to TRBJ2-3; 7 bases are a match to TRBD2. Germline values: CDR1 DFQATT, CDR2 SNEGSKA (reference sequence). V was pared by 5 bases and J by 6 bases, with 11 bases of the junction left unmatched. This CDR3 is built from 14 residues. CDR3 sequence (DNA): TGCAGTGCTGGACTAGTGAGAGGGCCTGATACGCAGTATTTT. It yields the protein CSAGLVRGPDTQYF.

In the case of this clonotype: At one of its ends the junction is not consistent with the germline gene, which may arise from a read error. The gene calls are TRBV12-3 or TRBV12-4 and TRBJ2-5, with D possibly TRBD1 on 6 matching bases. The CDR3 totals 16 residues. CDR3 residues: CVSSRVVGGNGETQYF. In DNA, the CDR3 is TGTGTCAGCAGTCGGGTCGTAGGGGGAAATGGAGAGACCCAGTACTTC.

About this clonotype: This CDR3 is missing its conserved last phenylalanine or tryptophan, likely due to a read error. The chain combines TRBV10-3 with TRBJ2-7; 7 bases line up with TRBD2. This CDR3 is built from 14 residues. Germline loops: CDR1 ENHRY, CDR2 SYGVKD. V lost 4 bases to trimming and J lost 4 bases; unmatched junction nucleotides: 7. The CDR3 protein is CAISAGPSGYEQYS. DNA for the CDR3: TGTGCCATCAGTGCCGGGCCTAGCGGATACGAGCAGTACTCC.

This clonotype was seen a few times. The junction does not match germline at one end; this may be a read error. The chain combines TRBV4-1 with TRBJ1-1; 10 nucleotides agree with TRBD1. Germline V CDR1 and CDR2: MGHRA, YSYEKL. The CDR3 has 15 amino acids. CDR3 DNA: TGCGCCAGCAGTCAAGGACAGGGGGTGAAGGCTGAAGCTTTCTTT. It is translated as CASSQGQGVKAEAFF.

Of note for this clonotype: The junction shows a germline mismatch at one end, possibly a read error. The chain is built from TRBV11-3 and TRBJ2-1; 8 nucleotides agree with TRBD1. The CDR3 sequence is 16 residues long. From germline, CDR1 is SGHNT and CDR2 YENEEA. The CDR3 nucleotides read TGTGGCAGCAGCAATGAGGTGACAGGGGTTTTCAATGAGCAGTTCTTC. Its protein is CGSSNEVTGVFNEQFF.

J is TRBJ2-7 and V is TRBV30; TRBD2 agrees at 7 bases. CDR3 length: 13 amino acids. Germline V CDR1 and CDR2: GTSNPN, SVGIG (reference sequence). V was clipped by 2 bases and J by 2 bases; unmatched bases: 3. The CDR3 DNA is TGTGCCTGGAGTCTAGCGGTGCCCTACGAGCAGTACTTC. It specifies CAWSLAVPYEQYF.

This clonotype was found a few times. This rearrangement joins TRBV29-1 to TRBJ2-4; 8 positions agree with TRBD1. J was trimmed by 0 bases and V by 8 bases; bases with no gene match: 21. The germline V gene encodes CDR1 SQVTM and CDR2 ANQGSEA. The CDR3 loop spans 19 amino acids. CDR3 protein: CSMQDRGLKFSLAKNIQYF. The CDR3, as DNA: TGCAGCATGCAAGACAGGGGCCTAAAGTTTTCGCTAGCCAAAAACATTCAGTACTTC. Filled out from reference TRBV29-1 and TRBJ2-4, the complete variable domain reads SAVISQKPSRDICQRGTSLTIQCQVDSQVTMMFWYRQQPGQSLTLIATANQGSEATYESGFVIDKFPISRPNLTFSTLTVSNMSPEDSSIYLCSMQDRGLKFSLAKNIQYFGAGTRLSVL.

The V call is TRBV5-1, the J call TRBJ1-2; D not resolved. The CDR3 covers 15 residues. The germline CDR1 and CDR2 sequences are SGHRS and YFSETQ. V was shortened by 7 bases and J by 0 bases, with 16 bases between the two germline ends. The CDR3 DNA follows: TGCGCCAGCGGTCCCCTCGCCGGGACTAACTATGGCTACACCTTC. Protein: CASGPLAGTNYGYTF.

As to this clonotype: One end of the junction does not line up with germline, which may come from a read error. The genes are TRBV29-1 and TRBJ1-1; the match to TRBD1 covers 10 bases. Germline V gene data show CDR1 as SQVTM and CDR2 as ANQGSEA. The CDR3 is made up of 12 amino acids. CDR3 in amino acids: CSIGQGGHEAFF. The CDR3 region has the DNA TGCAGCATTGGACAGGGGGGTCACGAAGCTTTCTTC. The full variable domain, with the rest looked up from reference TRBV29-1 and TRBJ1-1, is SAVISQKPSRDICQRGTSLTIQCQVDSQVTMMFWYRQQPGQSLTLIATANQGSEATYESGFVIDKFPISRPNLTFSTLTVSNMSPEDSSIYLCSIGQGGHEAFFGQGTRLTVV.

A note on this clonotype: At one end, the junction sequence differs from germline, possibly due to a read error. V usage is TRBV20-1 and J usage is TRBJ2-1, with D possibly matching TRBD2 (6 bases). The CDR3 spans 12 residues. Germline loops: CDR1 DFQATT, CDR2 SNEGSKA (reference sequence). Here the CDR3 DNA reads TGCAGTGCGCTAGCGTCCTACAATAAGCAGTTCTTT. It yields the protein CSALASYNKQFF.

As concerns this clonotype: A much larger clone differs by one base, so this may be a read error. J is TRBJ2-7 and V is TRBV4-3; 12 nucleotides line up with TRBD2. The CDR3 runs 18 residues. Germline CDR1 reads LGHNA; CDR2 reads YSLEER. The CDR3 bases are TGCGCCAGCAACCAAGAAGCCGTATATGGACTAGCGGGATTCGAGCAGTACTTC. Its protein product is CASNQEAVYGLAGFEQYF.

In the case of this clonotype: Here the CDR3 omits its conserved ending phenylalanine or tryptophan, so a read error is the likely source. Because the CDR3's place on the DNA is in doubt, the DNA is left out and the CDR3 is given as listed by TCRdb. The chain recombines TRBV11-3 with TRBJ2-1; TRBD2, as called in the table, went unchecked against the DNA. Termini included, the CDR3 measures 17 amino acids. In germline, CDR1 is SGHNT, CDR2 YENEEA. The CDR3: CASSLELTSGNHNDQFY.

In regard to this clonotype: A read error is possible here, since a much larger clone lies one base away. The rearrangement joins TRBV6-2 or TRBV6-3 to TRBJ1-2; a weak D match, TRBD1 (5 bases). This CDR3 comprises 13 residues. Germline V lookup: CDR1 MNHEY, CDR2 SVGEGT. CDR3 loop: CASVLGANYGCTF. The CDR3 region has the DNA TGTGCCAGCGTGCTTGGGGCTAACTATGGCTGCACCTTC.

Turning to this clonotype: The CDR3 does not end in the conserved phenylalanine or tryptophan, so this is likely a read error. The rearrangement joins TRBV29-1 to TRBJ1-1; D call uncertain. Germline CDR1 reads SQVTM; CDR2 reads ANQGSEA. Trimming removed 6 bases from V and 7 bases from J, with 12 bases in between. The CDR3 runs 11 residues. The CDR3 DNA sequence: TGCAGCGTAACAGAGTACCATGAAGCTTTCCTT. This encodes CSVTEYHEAFL.

The chain is built from TRBV13 and TRBJ2-1, with no clear D. Germline V gene data show CDR1 as PRHDT and CDR2 as FYEKMQ (reference sequence). Trimming took 5 bases from V and 9 from J, leaving 20 bases between them. This CDR3 spans 15 amino acids. The CDR3, as DNA: TGTGCCAGCAGCCCCCCCCAGGCGTCCTACTGTGAGCAGTTCTTC. It translates to CASSPPQASYCEQFF. The full variable domain, its missing parts supplied by reference TRBV13 and TRBJ2-1, is AAGVIQSPRHLIKEKRETATLKCYPIPRHDTVYWYQQGPGQDPQFLISFYEKMQSDKGSIPDRFSAQQFSDYHSELNMSSLELGDSALYFCASSPPQASYCEQFFGPGTRLTVL.

This clonotype was observed a single time. Relative to the germline gene, one junction end is altered; a read error may explain this. V usage is TRBV4-3 and J usage is TRBJ2-7, with D possibly called TRBD1 or TRBD2 (5 bases each). The V gene's germline CDR1 is LGHNA and CDR2 YSLEER. The CDR3 loop spans 14 amino acids. CDR3 nucleotide sequence: TGCGCCGGCAGTCAAATCATCATGGGACCCGAGCAGTACTTC. Translating gives CAGSQIIMGPEQYF.

The chain uses TRBV20-1 and TRBJ2-3, with D uncertain. Trimming shortened V by 3 bases and J by 12 bases, and 10 bases separated the two germline ends. The germline V gene has CDR1 DFQATT and CDR2 SNEGSKA (reference sequence). There are 10 residues in the CDR3. The CDR3 nucleotides read TGCAGTGCTAGTATAGCTACACAGTATTTT. Encoded protein: CSASIATQYF.

The table lists this clonotype with a count of one. The gene calls are TRBV19 and TRBJ1-4; D gene unclear. This CDR3 contains 16 residues. The germline V gene encodes CDR1 LNHDA and CDR2 SQIVND (reference sequence). The DNA of the CDR3 is TGTATCAGTAATACCGGACTTCGGGGATTACGGGAAAAACTGTTTTTT. This translates into CISNTGLRGLREKLFF.

Remarks on this clonotype: This clone may be a read error of a much larger clone one base away. The chain couples TRBV20-1 to TRBJ2-3; D is ambiguous. Trimming shortened V by 4 bases and J by 0 bases, and 5 bases separated the two germline ends. This CDR3 is 12 amino acids long. Per the germline V gene, CDR1 is DFQATT and CDR2 is SNEGSKA (reference sequence). CDR3 bases: TGCAGTGCTATCAATAGCACAGATACGCAGTATTTT. Its protein is CSAINSTDTQYF.

Regarding this clonotype: Sequence at one end of the junction differs from germline and may be a read error. The chain combines TRBV29-1 with TRBJ1-1; TRBD1 might be the D (6 bases). This CDR3 has 15 residues. From germline, CDR1 is SQVTM and CDR2 ANQGSEA. The CDR3 region has the DNA TGCAGCGCCTCGAAAGAACAGGGAGTTAGCACTGAAGCTTTCTTC. Translation: CSASKEQGVSTEAFF.

The chain joins TRBV20-1 to TRBJ2-3; D may be TRBD1 or TRBD2 (5 bases each). Between the trimmed V and J ends, which lost 4 bases and 4 bases, there was a span of 18 bases. The CDR3 length is 15 residues. Germline loops: CDR1 DFQATT, CDR2 SNEGSKA (reference sequence). The CDR3: CSAKAGTGIADTQYF. CDR3 nucleotides: TGCAGTGCTAAAGCCGGGACGGGGATAGCAGATACGCAGTATTTT.

As to this clonotype: This clone may be a read error of a much larger clone one base away. The rearrangement joins TRBV6-2 or TRBV6-3 to TRBJ2-4; 8 nucleotides match TRBD2. The CDR3 covers 15 residues. Per the germline V gene, CDR1 is MNHEY and CDR2 is SVGEGT. The CDR3 nucleotides are TGTACCAGCATGACCGGGGGGGGCCCCAAAAACATTCAGTACTTC. It encodes CTSMTGGGPKNIQYF.